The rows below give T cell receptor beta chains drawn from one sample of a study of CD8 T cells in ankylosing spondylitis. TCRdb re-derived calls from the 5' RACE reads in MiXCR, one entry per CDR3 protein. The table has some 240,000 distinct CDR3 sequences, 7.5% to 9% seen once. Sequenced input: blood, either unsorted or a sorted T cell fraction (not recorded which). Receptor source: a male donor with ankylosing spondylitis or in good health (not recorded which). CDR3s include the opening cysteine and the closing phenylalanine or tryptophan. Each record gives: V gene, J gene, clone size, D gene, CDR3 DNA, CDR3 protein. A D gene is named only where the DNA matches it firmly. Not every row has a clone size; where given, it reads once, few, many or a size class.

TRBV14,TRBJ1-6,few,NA,TGTGCCAGCAGCCTGCGGGGGCCACCCTCCTATAATTCACCCCTCCACTTT,CASSLRGPPSYNSPLHF
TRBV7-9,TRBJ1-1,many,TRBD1,TGTGCCAGCGGACAGGGGTTTACTGAAGCTTTCTTT,CASGQGFTEAFF
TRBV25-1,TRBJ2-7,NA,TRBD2,TGTGCCAGCAGTGGTTGGGAGGGACCGGCCTACGAGCAGTACTTC,CASSGWEGPAYEQYF
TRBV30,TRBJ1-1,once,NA,TGTGCCTGGAGTCAGGGATACACTGAAGCTTTCTTT,CAWSQGYTEAFF
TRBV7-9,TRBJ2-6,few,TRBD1,TGTGCCAGCAGACTAACAGGGGCAGGGGCCAACGTCCTGACTTTC,CASRLTGAGANVLTF
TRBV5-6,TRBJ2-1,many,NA,TGTGCCAGCAGCCCCGGACCTCTTGTCAATGAGCAGTTCTTC,CASSPGPLVNEQFF
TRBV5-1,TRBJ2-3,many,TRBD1,TGCGCCAGCAGCTTGGTCACAGGGGGCTCGGATACGCAGTATTTT,CASSLVTGGSDTQYF
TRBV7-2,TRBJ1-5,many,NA,TGTGCCAGCAGCTCCCGGGTCTATCAGCCCCAGCATTTT,CASSSRVYQPQHF
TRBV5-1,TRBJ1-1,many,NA,TGCGCCAGCAGCTCCCTTGCGTCCACTGAAGCTTTCTTT,CASSSLASTEAFF
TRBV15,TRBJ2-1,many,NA,TGTGCCACCAGCAGAGTCGGAGCAGTGAGTGAGCAGTTCTTC,CATSRVGAVSEQFF
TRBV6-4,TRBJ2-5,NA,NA,TGTGCCAGCAGTGAGGGGGGTAATGATGCGGGGAAAGAGACCCAGTACTTC,CASSEGGNDAGKETQYF
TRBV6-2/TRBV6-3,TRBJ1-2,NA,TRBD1,TGTGCCAGCAGTGACAGGGATGGGTATGGCTACACCTTC,CASSDRDGYGYTF
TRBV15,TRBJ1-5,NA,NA,TGTGCCACCAGCAGAGAGCAGGGCAATCAGCCCCAGCATTTT,CATSREQGNQPQHF
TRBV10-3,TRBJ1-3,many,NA,TGTGCGACGACTGATGGTTCTGGAAACACCATATATTTT,CATTDGSGNTIYF
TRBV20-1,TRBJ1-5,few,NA,TGCAGTGCTAGAGATGGGGCGGGGGGGAATCAGCCCCAGCATTTT,CSARDGAGGNQPQHF
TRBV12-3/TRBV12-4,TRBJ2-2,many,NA,TGTGCCAGCAGTCCATCTCTGGCTGCCGGGGAGCTGTTTTTT,CASSPSLAAGELFF
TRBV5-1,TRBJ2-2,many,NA,TGCGCCAGCAGCCTACCTCACAGGGCCGGGGAGCTGTTTTTT,CASSLPHRAGELFF
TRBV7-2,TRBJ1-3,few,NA,TGTGCCAGCAGCTGGAGCGGGGGCCAACTCTCTGGAAACACCATATATTTT,CASSWSGGQLSGNTIYF
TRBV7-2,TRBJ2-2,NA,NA,TGTGCCAGCAGCCCAATGGGACGAAGGGGCACCGGGGAGCTGTTTTTT,CASSPMGRRGTGELFF
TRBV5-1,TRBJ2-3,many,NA,TGCGCCAGCAGCTTGGCCCCATCCAGCACAGATACGCAGTATTTT,CASSLAPSSTDTQYF
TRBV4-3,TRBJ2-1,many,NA,TGCGCCAGCAGCCAGAGACACAATGAGCAGTTCTTC,CASSQRHNEQFF
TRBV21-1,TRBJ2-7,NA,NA,TGTGCCAGCAGGAAGACTAGCGGGAGTCACGAGCAGTACTTC,CASRKTSGSHEQYF
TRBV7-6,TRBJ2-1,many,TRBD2,TGTGCCAGCAGGAGGACTAGCGGGAAGGGGGACAATGAGCAGTTCTTC,CASRRTSGKGDNEQFF
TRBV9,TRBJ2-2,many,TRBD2,TGTGCCAGCAGCGTCGGCCTAGCGGGAGAAGCCGGGGAGCTGTTTTTT,CASSVGLAGEAGELFF
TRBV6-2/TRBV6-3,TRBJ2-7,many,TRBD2,TGTGCCAGCAGTTACGGGACTAGCGGGAGATACGAGCAGTACTTC,CASSYGTSGRYEQYF
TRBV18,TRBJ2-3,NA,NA,TGTGCCAGCTGTTCCCCGATTTGGGGGGGGCCCACGAGAACAGATACGCAGTATTTT,CASCSPIWGGPTRTDTQYF
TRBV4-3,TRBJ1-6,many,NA,TGCGCCAGCAGCCGGCTACAGGGAAATTCACCCCTCCACTTT,CASSRLQGNSPLHF
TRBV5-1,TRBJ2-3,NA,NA,TGCGCCAGCAGCGTCGGTCAGGGTTCCGATACGCAGTATTTT,CASSVGQGSDTQYF
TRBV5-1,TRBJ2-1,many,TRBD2,TGCGCCAGCAGCGGAAGGGGACTAGCGGGGGGCAAGATCAACAATGAGCAGTTCTTC,CASSGRGLAGGKINNEQFF
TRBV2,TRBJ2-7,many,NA,TGTGCCAGCAGTGAAACCCTCTACGAGCAGTACTTC,CASSETLYEQYF
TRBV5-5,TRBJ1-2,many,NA,TGTGCCAGCAGCTTGGTGCAGGGTAGCTATGGCTACACCTTC,CASSLVQGSYGYTF
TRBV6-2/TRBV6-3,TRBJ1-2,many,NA,TGTGCCAGCAGTGCCGACGAGGTGGGATCCTATGGCTACACCTTC,CASSADEVGSYGYTF
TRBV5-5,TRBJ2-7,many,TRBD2,TGTGCCAGCAGCAAGGGACTAGCGGCCTCCTACGAGCAGTACTTC,CASSKGLAASYEQYF
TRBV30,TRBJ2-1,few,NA,TGTGCCTTACAGGGTGTACAGAATGAGCAGTTCTTC,CALQGVQNEQFF
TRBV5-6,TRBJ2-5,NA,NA,TGTGCCAGCAGCTTGGGCCCGGGAGCGACCCAGTACTTC,CASSLGPGATQYF
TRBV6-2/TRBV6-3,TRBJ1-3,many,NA,TGTGCCAGCACCATCGGTGGAAACACCATATATTTT,CASTIGGNTIYF
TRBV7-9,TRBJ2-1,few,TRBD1,TGTGCCAGCAGCCCCCGAGGGGGCAGTATCTACAATGAGCAGTTCTTC,CASSPRGGSIYNEQFF
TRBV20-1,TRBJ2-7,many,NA,TGCAGTGCCTTCCTCTCTCAGGGAGTCGAGCAGTACTTC,CSAFLSQGVEQYF
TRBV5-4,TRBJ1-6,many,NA,TGTGCCAGCAGCTACGGGACCCAAATCGGGAATTCACCCCTCCACTTT,CASSYGTQIGNSPLHF
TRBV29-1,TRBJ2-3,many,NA,TGCAGCGTCACCACCTTGGATACGCAGTATTTT,CSVTTLDTQYF
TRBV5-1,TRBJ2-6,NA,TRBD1,TGCGCCAGCAGCTTGGGAGGACAGGCTCTCTCTGGGGCCAACGTCCTGACTTTC,CASSLGGQALSGANVLTF
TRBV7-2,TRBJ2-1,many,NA,TGTGCCAGCAGCTACAAGGGACGGGGAATCTACAATGAGCAGTTCTTC,CASSYKGRGIYNEQFF
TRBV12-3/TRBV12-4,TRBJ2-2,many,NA,TGTGCCAGCAGTCGCCGGGACTGGAACACCGGGGAGCTGTTTTTT,CASSRRDWNTGELFF
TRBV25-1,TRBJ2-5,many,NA,TGTGCCAGCAGTGAAATAGATGAGGTGGATCAGGATTCGGGACGAGGGGAGACCCAGTACTTC,CASSEIDEVDQDSGRGETQYF
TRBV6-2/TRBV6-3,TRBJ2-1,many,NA,TGTGCCACCCTTCACGAGGGCTCCTACAATGAGCAGTTCTTC,CATLHEGSYNEQFF
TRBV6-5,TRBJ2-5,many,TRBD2,TGTGCCAGCAGTTACTCGCCGGGACTAGCTATCCAAGAGACCCAGTACTTC,CASSYSPGLAIQETQYF
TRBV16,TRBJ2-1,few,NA,TGTGCCAGCAGCCTCTCGACAGGCCCCGCGAAGCAGTTCTTC,CASSLSTGPAKQFF
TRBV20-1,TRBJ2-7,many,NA,TGCAGTGCTAGAGATGGTCTGACCTACGAGCAGTACTTC,CSARDGLTYEQYF
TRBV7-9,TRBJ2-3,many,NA,TGTGCCAGCAGCTTAGCCTTGGGGGGGCCCACAGATACGCAGTATTTT,CASSLALGGPTDTQYF